The 18 T cell receptor beta chains below come from one sample, sequenced in a study of blood T cell repertoires in COVID-19 (dated by TCRdb to the early 2020s). Receptor amplification or capture employed the immunoSEQ multiplex PCR assay. The table was pulled from immuneACCESS by TCRdb, which kept in-frame rearrangements only. Such tables lose some clones; where checked, under half of the loss comes from unresolved V genes, and the rest has no known cause. The sample data list about 100,000 clones, and 85% of these were observed just once. The ten largest clonotypes hold about 1.8% of the sample. The sequenced sample was peripheral blood. The receptors originated from a woman in her 70s with active or convalescent COVID-19.

In its sample, this clone was seen once. V and J are TRBV27 and TRBJ2-3, with 7 nucleotides matching TRBD1. Germline trimming cut 7 bases from V and 1 base from J; bases unmatched to any gene: 8. Germline V gene sequence: CDR1 MNHEY, CDR2 SMNVEV (reference sequence). The CDR3 sequence is 15 residues long. CDR3: CASNSWGQRTDTQYF. CDR3 DNA sequence: TGTGCCAGCAATTCATGGGGACAGCGCACAGATACGCAGTATTTT.

The chain couples TRBV10-3 to TRBJ1-1, with TRBD1 matching over 10 bases. Germline lookup yields CDR1 ENHRY and CDR2 SYGVKD. CDR3 length: 15 residues. Trimming at V came to 10 bases and at J to 5 bases, leaving 13 bases not matched to a gene. DNA for the CDR3: TGTGCCACCACCGCCGGGACAGGGGTTGGAACTGAAGCTTTCTTT. It translates to CATTAGTGVGTEAFF.

This rearrangement joins TRBV6-5 to TRBJ2-1; 7 bases fit TRBD2. V trimming: 3 bases; J trimming: 7 bases; junction bases outside the gene matches: 12. The CDR3 contains 16 residues. CDR1 is MNHEY and CDR2 is SVGAGI in the germline V gene. DNA of the CDR3: TGTGCCAGCAGTTATTCTTTTACGGGGGGAGATAATGAGCAGTTCTTC. Protein: CASSYSFTGGDNEQFF.

The rearrangement links TRBV11-2 to TRBJ2-6; weak D call: TRBD1 (6 bases). V lost 1 base and J lost 4, with 17 bases in between. CDR3 length: 18 residues. CDR1 and CDR2 (germline): SGHAT, FQNNGV. DNA for the CDR3: TGTGCCAGCAGCTTAGGGGGATCCGGGACATCGGGGGCCAACGTCCTGACTTTC. Its protein product is CASSLGGSGTSGANVLTF.

The rearrangement uses TRBV15 and TRBJ2-2; D not resolved. CDR3 length: 15 amino acids. Between the trimmed V and J ends, which lost 0 bases and 6 bases, there was a span of 11 bases. Germline values: CDR1 LNHNV, CDR2 YYDKDF (reference sequence). CDR3: CATSRDSKQAGELFF. The CDR3, as DNA: TGTGCCACCAGCAGAGATTCTAAGCAGGCCGGGGAGCTGTTTTTT. Variable domain in full (rest from reference TRBV15 and TRBJ2-2): DAMVIQNPRYQVTQFGKPVTLSCSQTLNHNVMYWYQQKSSQAPKLLFHYYDKDFNNEADTPDNFQSRRPNTSFCFLDIRSPGLGDTAMYLCATSRDSKQAGELFFGEGSRLTVL.

The gene calls are TRBV7-2 and TRBJ2-3, with 7 positions matching TRBD2. Germline CDR1 reads SGHTA; CDR2 reads FQGNSA. This CDR3 has 16 residues. Trimming cost V 1 base and J 0 bases; bases outside gene matches: 4. The CDR3 protein is CASSLGNSGSTDTQYF. The CDR3 region has the DNA TGTGCCAGCAGCTTAGGTAATAGCGGGAGCACAGATACGCAGTATTTT. Filled out from reference TRBV7-2 and TRBJ2-3, the complete variable domain reads GAGVSQSPSNKVTEKGKDVELRCDPISGHTALYWYRQSLGQGLEFLIYFQGNSAPDKSGLPSDRFSAERTGGSVSTLTIQRTQQEDSAVYLCASSLGNSGSTDTQYFGPGTRLTVL.

The chain is built from TRBV6-1 and TRBJ1-2; 9 nucleotides match TRBD1. This CDR3 is 16 amino acids long. Germline V gene sequence: CDR1 MNHNS, CDR2 SASEGT. V lost 0 bases, J lost 5 bases, and 7 bases stayed unmatched. In DNA, the CDR3 is TGTGCCAGCAGTGAAGCAAGGGACAGGGTCGGGTATGGCTACACCTTC. Its translation is CASSEARDRVGYGYTF.

The V and J genes are TRBV12-5 and TRBJ2-1; D is uncertain. The CDR3 runs to 11 residues. Germline-derived CDR1 and CDR2 are LGHNT and FRNRAP. V gave up 9 bases and J gave up 8 bases, with 11 bases separating them. The CDR3 region has the DNA TGTGCTAGCACTGTATACGATGAGCAGTTCTTC. This codes for CASTVYDEQFF.

The chain employs TRBV6-5 and TRBJ2-2; 9 bases agree with TRBD2. The CDR3 is made up of 16 amino acids. CDR1 and CDR2 from the germline V gene are MNHEY and SVGAGI. The V gene end was trimmed by 2 bases and the J gene end by 1 base; junction bases not matched to a gene: 2. In DNA, the CDR3 is TGTGCCAGCAGTTACGAAGCGGGAGGGAACACCGGGGAGCTGTTTTTT. Its translation is CASSYEAGGNTGELFF.

The rearrangement uses TRBV24-1 and TRBJ2-7; 7 bases map to TRBD1. The CDR3 contains 14 residues. Germline CDR1 KGHDR, CDR2 SFDVKD. V dropped 3 bases and J dropped 2; count of bases not matched to a gene: 3. This CDR3 is CATSDGTAPYEQYF. CDR3 coding DNA: TGTGCCACCAGTGATGGGACAGCCCCCTACGAGCAGTACTTC.

The rearrangement links TRBV7-9 to TRBJ1-6, with a weak D call TRBD1 (6 bases). Between the trimmed V and J ends, which lost 4 bases and 5 bases, there was a span of 9 bases. CDR1 is SEHNR and CDR2 is FQNEAQ in the germline V gene (reference sequence). The length of the CDR3 is 14 residues. The CDR3 DNA reads TGTGCCAGCAGCTACAGGGCAAATAATTCACCCCTCCACTTT. It yields the protein CASSYRANNSPLHF. Complete variable domain (other parts from reference TRBV7-9 and TRBJ1-6): DTGVSQNPRHKITKRGQNVTFRCDPISEHNRLYWYRQTLGQGPEFLTYFQNEAQLEKSRLLSDRFSAERPKGSFSTLEIQRTEQGDSAMYLCASSYRANNSPLHFGNGTRLTVT.

The gene calls are TRBV19 and TRBJ2-1; 8 bases fit TRBD2. V gave up 5 bases and J gave up 1 base; unmatched junction bases: 13. Per germline, CDR1 LNHDA and CDR2 SQIVND (reference sequence). This CDR3 is 18 amino acids long. The CDR3 DNA is TGTGCCAGTAGTTCGGGACCCGCGGGGGGAAGGTCCTACAATGAGCAGTTCTTC. Amino acid sequence: CASSSGPAGGRSYNEQFF.

The chain is built from TRBV28 and TRBJ1-1; 8 bases agree with TRBD1. After removal of 6 bases from V and 0 bases from J, the junction contained 12 bases not matched to a gene. The CDR3 is made up of 17 amino acids. Germline values: CDR1 MDHEN, CDR2 SYDVKM. The CDR3 is CASRVTGEPRMNTEAFF. The CDR3 bases are TGTGCCAGCAGAGTGACAGGGGAACCCCGAATGAACACTGAAGCTTTCTTT.

There are a few counts of this clone. The V and J genes are TRBV4-1 and TRBJ1-5; TRBD1 is a possible D gene (6 bases). The CDR3 extends over 14 amino acids. The germline V gene has CDR1 MGHRA and CDR2 YSYEKL. The V and J ends lost 1 base and 5 bases respectively, with 9 bases between them. In nucleotides, the CDR3 is TGCGCCAGCAGCCAAGCCAGGGGAGATCAGCCCCAGCATTTT. Translation gives CASSQARGDQPQHF.

This chain links TRBV4-1 with TRBJ1-2; a possible D gene is TRBD1 (6 bases). In germline, CDR1 is MGHRA, CDR2 YSYEKL. The length of the CDR3 is 16 residues. Between the trimmed V and J ends, which lost 4 bases and 1 base, there was a span of 16 bases. CDR3 sequence: CASSLQYREGNYGYTF. CDR3 in DNA: TGCGCCAGCAGCCTGCAATACAGGGAAGGTAACTATGGCTACACCTTC.

CDR3 residues: CASSQDGGAIIFLYEQYF. The CDR3 region has the DNA TGCGCCAGCTCCCAAGACGGGGGGGCCATCATATTTCTCTACGAGCAGTACTTC. The chain couples TRBV23-1 to TRBJ2-7; 8 bases fit TRBD2. TRBV23-1 is labeled an ORF, and its function is uncertain. The CDR3 has 18 amino acids. Trimming at V came to 8 bases and at J to 3 bases, leaving 21 bases not matched to a gene.

For the CDR3, the DNA is TGTGCCAGCAGCTCGGGACTAGCGGAGGCTGGGGCCAACGTCCTGACTTTC. Translating gives CASSSGLAEAGANVLTF. This chain joins TRBV9 and TRBJ2-6; TRBD2 matches at 11 bases. Germline V gives CDR1 SGDLS, CDR2 YYNGEE. This CDR3 has 17 residues. The V gene end was trimmed by 4 bases and the J gene end by 2 bases; junction bases not matched to a gene: 5. Full variable domain (missing parts from reference TRBV9 and TRBJ2-6): DSGVTQTPKHLITATGQRVTLRCSPRSGDLSVYWYQQSLDQGLQFLIQYYNGEERAKGNILERFSAQQFPDLHSELNLSSLELGDSALYFCASSSGLAEAGANVLTFGAGSRLTVL.

V is TRBV5-8 and J is TRBJ1-1, with D maybe TRBD1 (6 bases). The germline gives CDR1 SGHTS, CDR2 YDEGEE. This CDR3 has 14 amino acids. Trimming took off 3 bases at V and 1 base at J, with 10 bases between the two ends. The CDR3 DNA follows: TGTGCCAGCAGCTCCCTGGACAGGAACACTGAAGCTTTCTTT. It codes for CASSSLDRNTEAFF.